The 9 T cell receptor beta chains presented below share a single source sample, sequenced in a study of CD8 T cells in Susac syndrome. A quantity of about 0.45 to 1 ug RNA underwent reverse transcription using random hexamers. TCRdb re-derived calls from the immunoSEQ multiplex PCR reads in MiXCR, one entry per CDR3 protein. The table shows 120,000 to 150,000 distinct CDR3 sequences, with 90% to 97% occurring only once. Material for sequencing was CD4+ T cells from PBMCs. The receptors were sampled from a human donor with Susac syndrome.

The chain couples TRBV18 to TRBJ2-3, with D tentatively TRBD1 or TRBD2 (6 bases each). Germline assignment: CDR1 KGHSH and CDR2 LQKENI. The CDR3 spans 15 residues. Trimming removed 6 bases from V and 2 bases from J, with 15 bases in between. CDR3 coding DNA: TGTGCCAGCTCCCAGGGGCGGGGACTCACAGATACGCAGTATTTT. Protein sequence: CASSQGRGLTDTQYF.

This clonotype was detected a few times. The chain has TRBV28 and TRBJ1-5; possibly TRBD1 for D (5 bases). Germline CDR1 and CDR2: MDHEN and SYDVKM. Between the trimmed V and J ends, which lost 3 bases and 6 bases, there was a span of 6 bases. The CDR3 consists of 12 residues. The CDR3 sequence is CASSFGGQPQHF. The DNA of the CDR3 is TGTGCCAGCAGTTTTGGGGGTCAGCCCCAGCATTTT.

The chain joins TRBV19 to TRBJ2-1; D assignment may be TRBD1 or TRBD2 (5 bases each). The CDR3 totals 17 residues. V dropped 4 bases and J dropped 4 bases, with 20 bases sitting between them. Germline V gene sequence: CDR1 LNHDA, CDR2 SQIVND (reference sequence). The CDR3 spells CASSTLNPGPGYNEQFF. The CDR3 DNA sequence: TGTGCCAGTAGTACCCTTAACCCGGGACCGGGATACAATGAGCAGTTCTTC.

The sample holds one count of this clonotype. The chain has TRBV2 and TRBJ2-7; D is unresolved. CDR3 length: 10 residues. Germline V gene sequence: CDR1 SNHLY, CDR2 FYNNEI. V shed 6 bases and J shed 6 bases, with 6 bases lying between them. Here the CDR3 DNA reads TGTGCCAGCAGAGGTCCCGAGCAGTACTTC. As protein: CASRGPEQYF.

V is TRBV1 and J is TRBJ2-3. TRBV1 is assigned pseudogene status. The CDR3 spans 10 residues. CDR3 sequence: CTRRTDTQYF. DNA of the CDR3: TGCACCAGACGGACAGATACGCAGTATTTT.

This chain uses TRBV5-5 with TRBJ2-2; D possibly matches TRBD1 or TRBD2 (6 bases each). Germline V gives CDR1 SGHKS, CDR2 YYEKEE (reference sequence). The germline V and J ends were trimmed by 1 base and 3 bases, with 13 bases remaining between them. This CDR3 is 16 amino acids long. CDR3: CASSLYGGKDTGELFF. CDR3 nucleotides: TGTGCCAGCAGCTTGTACGGGGGCAAGGACACCGGGGAGCTGTTTTTT.

The chain is built from TRBV7-6 and TRBJ2-7; D is undetermined. The germline gives CDR1 SGHVS, CDR2 FNYEAQ. Trimming removed 1 base from V and 3 bases from J, with 10 bases in between. This CDR3 comprises 14 residues. CDR3 in DNA: TGTGCCAGCAGCTTAGATGCAGGTAACTACGAGCAGTACTTC. It is translated as CASSLDAGNYEQYF.

This clonotype was recorded once. The chain recombines TRBV4-1 with TRBJ2-1; 13 positions agree with TRBD2. The trim removed 5 bases at V and 7 bases at J, leaving 8 bases unmatched. CDR1 and CDR2 from the germline V gene are MGHRA and YSYEKL. This CDR3 region has 16 residues. CDR3 sequence (DNA): TGCGCCAGCAGCACGCCGACTAGCGGGAGGAAGAATGAGCAGTTCTTC. Translated, it gives CASSTPTSGRKNEQFF.

This chain connects TRBV4-1 to TRBJ2-3, with 7 bases aligning to TRBD2. Germline V gene lookup returns CDR1 MGHRA and CDR2 YSYEKL. The CDR3 is made up of 18 amino acids. J was trimmed by 7 bases and V by 0 bases; bases with no gene match: 16. CDR3 residues: CASSQDGHRLASFYTQYF. As DNA, the CDR3 is TGCGCCAGCAGCCAAGATGGGCACCGACTAGCTTCCTTCTATACGCAGTATTTT.